This record looks at one T cell receptor (beta chain) sequence and its context. This table comes from immunoSEQ multiplex PCR, and its TCRdb copy is limited to in-frame clones, with some not included. The sample consists of about 20,000 clones, around three quarters of them appearing once. Grafts had their tissue processed, releasing intraepithelial and lamina propria lymphocytes. The data stem from a study of graft-versus-host responses after intestinal transplantation. V was pared by 5 bases and J by 3 bases, with 6 bases of the junction left unmatched. This CDR3 has 14 residues. In germline, CDR1 is SGDLS, CDR2 YYNGEE.

This TCR was sampled from a human patient who received an intestinal transplant, so some T cells may come from the graft donor. This material consisted of ileum tissue, taken 12 days after intestinal transplant. The chain couples TRBV9 to TRBJ2-3; 7 bases map to TRBD2. CDR3 in amino acids: CASSGGVATDTQYF. CDR3 bases: TGTGCCAGCAGTGGGGGGGTAGCGACAGATACGCAGTATTTT.